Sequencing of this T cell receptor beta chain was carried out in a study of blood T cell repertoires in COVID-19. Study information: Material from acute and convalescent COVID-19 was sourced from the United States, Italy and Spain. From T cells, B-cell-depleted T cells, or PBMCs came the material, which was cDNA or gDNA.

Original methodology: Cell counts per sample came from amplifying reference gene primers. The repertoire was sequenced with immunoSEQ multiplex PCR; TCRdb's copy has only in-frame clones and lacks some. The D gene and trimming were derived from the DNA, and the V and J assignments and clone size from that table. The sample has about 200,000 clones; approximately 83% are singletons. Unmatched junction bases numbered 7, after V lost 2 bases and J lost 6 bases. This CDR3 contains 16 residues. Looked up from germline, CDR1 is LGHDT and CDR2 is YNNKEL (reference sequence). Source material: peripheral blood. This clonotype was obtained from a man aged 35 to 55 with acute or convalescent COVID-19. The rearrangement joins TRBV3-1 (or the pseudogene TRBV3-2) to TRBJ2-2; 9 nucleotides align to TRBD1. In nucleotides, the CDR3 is TGTGCCAGCAGCCAATCGGGGACAGGGCTGGCCGGGGAGCTGTTTTTT. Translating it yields CASSQSGTGLAGELFF.